Listed here is a single TCR beta chain. The data were produced by immunoSEQ multiplex PCR, yet TCRdb's version contains in-frame clones alone and is incomplete. Of roughly 65,000 clones in the sample, nearly 85% were seen once. The sample comes from a study of blood T cell repertoires in COVID-19. Across the whole study: The origin of the acute and convalescent COVID-19 samples was the United States, Italy and Spain. PBMCs, B-cell-depleted T cells, or T cells were the source of the cDNA or gDNA that made up the material.

With 6 bases clipped from V and 8 bases from J, the junction kept 9 bases outside the gene matches. The CDR3 contains 14 residues. Germline V gives CDR1 MNHEY, CDR2 SVGAGI. The receptor was isolated from a human donor in a cohort sampled during active COVID-19. This chain connects TRBV6-5 to TRBJ1-4, with 7 bases matching TRBD1. The sample consisted of peripheral blood. The CDR3, as DNA: TGTGCCAGCAGACCACCAGGGGGGCAGGAAAAACTGTTTTTT. Protein sequence: CASRPPGGQEKLFF.